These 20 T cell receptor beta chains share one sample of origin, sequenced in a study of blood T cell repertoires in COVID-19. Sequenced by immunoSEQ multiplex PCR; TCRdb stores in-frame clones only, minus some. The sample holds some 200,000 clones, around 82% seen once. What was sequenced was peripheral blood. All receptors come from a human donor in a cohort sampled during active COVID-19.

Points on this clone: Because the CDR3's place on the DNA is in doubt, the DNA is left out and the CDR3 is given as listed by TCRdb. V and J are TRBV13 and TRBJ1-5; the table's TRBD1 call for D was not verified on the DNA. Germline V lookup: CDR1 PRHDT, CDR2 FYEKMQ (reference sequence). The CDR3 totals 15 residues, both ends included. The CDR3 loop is CASSILGQGNQPQHF.

This chain's CDR3 is CASSSPGGGTGGRAGDTGELFF. CDR3 bases: TGTGCCAGCAGTTCCCCCGGGGGGGGGACAGGGGGCCGCGCCGGGGACACCGGGGAGCTGTTTTTT. V is TRBV28 and J is TRBJ2-2, with 12 bases identical to TRBD1. The CDR3 contains 22 residues. Trimming took 4 bases from V and 3 from J; bases not matched to a gene: 21. Germline V gene sequence: CDR1 MDHEN, CDR2 SYDVKM.

The CDR3, as DNA: TGTGCCAGCAGCTTTCGTGACAGCCAGAGGACTGAAGCTTTCTTT. It yields the protein CASSFRDSQRTEAFF. The chain links TRBV5-6 to TRBJ1-1; possibly TRBD1 for D (5 bases). The CDR3 has 15 amino acids. V lost 2 bases, J lost 5 bases, and 16 bases lay in between. Germline V gives CDR1 SGHDT, CDR2 YYEEEE.

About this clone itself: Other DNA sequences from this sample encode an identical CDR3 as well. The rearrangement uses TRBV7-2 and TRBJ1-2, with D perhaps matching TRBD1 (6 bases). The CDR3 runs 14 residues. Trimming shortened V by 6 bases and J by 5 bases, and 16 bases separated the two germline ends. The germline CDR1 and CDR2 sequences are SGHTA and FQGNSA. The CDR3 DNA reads TGTGCCAGCAGTCTGGACAGAACCAATTATGGCTACACCTTC. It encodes CASSLDRTNYGYTF. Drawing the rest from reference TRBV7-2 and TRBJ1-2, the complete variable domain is GAGVSQSPSNKVTEKGKDVELRCDPISGHTALYWYRQSLGQGLEFLIYFQGNSAPDKSGLPSDRFSAERTGGSVSTLTIQRTQQEDSAVYLCASSLDRTNYGYTFGSGTRLTVV.

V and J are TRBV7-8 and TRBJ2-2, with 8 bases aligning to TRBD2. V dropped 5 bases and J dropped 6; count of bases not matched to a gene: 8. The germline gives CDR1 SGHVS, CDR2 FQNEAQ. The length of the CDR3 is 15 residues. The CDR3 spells CASSPLAGRAGELFF. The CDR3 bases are TGTGCCAGCAGCCCCTTAGCGGGAAGGGCCGGGGAGCTGTTTTTT. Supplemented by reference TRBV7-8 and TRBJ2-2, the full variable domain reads GAGVSQSPRYKVAKRGQDVALRCDPISGHVSLFWYQQALGQGPEFLTYFQNEAQLDKSGLPSDRFFAERPEGSVSTLKIQRTQQEDSAVYLCASSPLAGRAGELFFGEGSRLTVL.

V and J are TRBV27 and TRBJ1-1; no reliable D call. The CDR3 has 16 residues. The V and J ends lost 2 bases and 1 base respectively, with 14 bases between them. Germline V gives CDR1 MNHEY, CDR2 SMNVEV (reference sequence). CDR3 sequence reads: CASSLTRYSGNTEAFF. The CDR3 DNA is TGTGCCAGCAGTTTAACTCGTTACTCAGGGAACACTGAAGCTTTCTTT.

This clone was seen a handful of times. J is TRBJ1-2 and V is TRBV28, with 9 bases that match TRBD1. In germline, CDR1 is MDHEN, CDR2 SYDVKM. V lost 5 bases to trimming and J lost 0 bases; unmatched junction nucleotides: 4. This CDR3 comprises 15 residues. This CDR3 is CASSLGQGPNYGYTF. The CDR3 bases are TGTGCCAGCAGTCTGGGACAGGGACCTAACTATGGCTACACCTTC.

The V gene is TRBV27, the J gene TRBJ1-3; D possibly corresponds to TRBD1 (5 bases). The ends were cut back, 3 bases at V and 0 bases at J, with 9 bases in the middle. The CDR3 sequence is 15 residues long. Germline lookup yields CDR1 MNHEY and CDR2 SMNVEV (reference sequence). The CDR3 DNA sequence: TGTGCCAGCAGTTTTGACAGATTCTCTGGAAACACCATATATTTT. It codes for CASSFDRFSGNTIYF.

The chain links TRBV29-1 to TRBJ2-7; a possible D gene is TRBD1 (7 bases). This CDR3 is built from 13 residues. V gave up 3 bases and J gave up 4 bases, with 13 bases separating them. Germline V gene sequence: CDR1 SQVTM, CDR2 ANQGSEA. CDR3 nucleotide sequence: TGCAGCGTTGACGGAGGGACAGAATACGAGCAGTACTTC. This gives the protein CSVDGGTEYEQYF.

Written as DNA, the CDR3 is TGTGCCATCACCGGGGGAGACCTCCCCGAGCAGTACTTC. Amino acid sequence: CAITGGDLPEQYF. The J gene is TRBJ2-7, the V gene TRBV10-3; weak D call: TRBD2 (6 bases). CDR3 size: 13 residues. V shed 7 bases and J shed 6 bases, with 16 bases lying between them. Germline V gene sequence: CDR1 ENHRY, CDR2 SYGVKD.

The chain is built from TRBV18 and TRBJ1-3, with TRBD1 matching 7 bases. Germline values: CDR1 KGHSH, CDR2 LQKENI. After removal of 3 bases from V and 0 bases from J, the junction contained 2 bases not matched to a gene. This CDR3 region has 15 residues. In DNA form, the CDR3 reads TGTGCCAGCTCACCCACAGGGGACTCTGGAAACACCATATATTTT. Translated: CASSPTGDSGNTIYF.

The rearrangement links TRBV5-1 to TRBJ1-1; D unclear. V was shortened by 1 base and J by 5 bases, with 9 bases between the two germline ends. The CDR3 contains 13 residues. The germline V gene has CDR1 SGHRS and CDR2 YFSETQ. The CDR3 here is CASSLPRRTEAFF. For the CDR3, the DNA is TGCGCCAGCAGCTTGCCGAGAAGAACTGAAGCTTTCTTT.

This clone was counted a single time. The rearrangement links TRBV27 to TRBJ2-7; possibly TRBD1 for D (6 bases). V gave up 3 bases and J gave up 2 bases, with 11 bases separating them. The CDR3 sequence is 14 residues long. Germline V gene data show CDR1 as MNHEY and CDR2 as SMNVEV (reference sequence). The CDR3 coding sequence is TGTGCCAGCAGTTTTTCTCCAGGGGCCTACGAGCAGTACTTC. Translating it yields CASSFSPGAYEQYF.

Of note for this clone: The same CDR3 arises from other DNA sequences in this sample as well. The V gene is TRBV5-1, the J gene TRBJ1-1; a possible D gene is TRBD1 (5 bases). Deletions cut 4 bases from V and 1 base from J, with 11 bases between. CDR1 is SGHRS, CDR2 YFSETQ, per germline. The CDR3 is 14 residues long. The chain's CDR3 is CASSLDRGNTEAFF. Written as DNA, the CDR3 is TGCGCCAGCAGCCTAGATAGGGGGAACACTGAAGCTTTCTTT.

The CDR3 nucleotides are TGTGCCAGCAGCCAGGAACAGGGAAGTAGGTTCTTC. The encoded protein is CASSQEQGSRFF. The V call is TRBV4-2, the J call TRBJ2-1, with D possibly being TRBD1 (6 bases). The V gene's germline CDR1 is LGHNA and CDR2 YNFKEQ. The CDR3 totals 12 residues. Trimming cost V 3 bases and J 15 bases, with 15 bases left between them.

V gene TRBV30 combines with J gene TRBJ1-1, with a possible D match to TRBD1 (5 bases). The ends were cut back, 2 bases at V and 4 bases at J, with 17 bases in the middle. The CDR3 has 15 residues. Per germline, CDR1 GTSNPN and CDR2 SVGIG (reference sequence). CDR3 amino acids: CAWSHPGGRGTEAFF. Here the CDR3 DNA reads TGTGCCTGGAGTCACCCTGGCGGGAGGGGCACTGAAGCTTTCTTT.

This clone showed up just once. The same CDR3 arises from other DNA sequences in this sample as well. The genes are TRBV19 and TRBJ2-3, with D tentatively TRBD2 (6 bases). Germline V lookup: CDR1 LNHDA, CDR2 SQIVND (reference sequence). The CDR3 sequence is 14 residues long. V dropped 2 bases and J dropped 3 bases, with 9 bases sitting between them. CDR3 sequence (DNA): TGTGCCAGTAGTATAACAGGAGGGACAGATACGCAGTATTTT. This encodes CASSITGGTDTQYF.

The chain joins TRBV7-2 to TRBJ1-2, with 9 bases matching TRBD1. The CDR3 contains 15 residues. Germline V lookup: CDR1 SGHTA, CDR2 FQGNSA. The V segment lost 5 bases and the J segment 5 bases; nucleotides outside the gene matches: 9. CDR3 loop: CASSHRDREQYGYTF. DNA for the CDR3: TGTGCCAGCAGCCACCGGGACAGGGAACAATATGGCTACACCTTC.

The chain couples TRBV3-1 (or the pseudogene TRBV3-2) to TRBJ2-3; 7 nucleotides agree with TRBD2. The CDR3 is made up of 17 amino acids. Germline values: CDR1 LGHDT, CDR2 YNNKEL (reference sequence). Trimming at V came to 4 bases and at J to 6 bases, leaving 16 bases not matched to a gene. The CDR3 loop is CASSPYAGLLFRDTQYF. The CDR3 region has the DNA TGTGCCAGCAGCCCATATGCGGGACTACTATTTAGGGATACGCAGTATTTT.

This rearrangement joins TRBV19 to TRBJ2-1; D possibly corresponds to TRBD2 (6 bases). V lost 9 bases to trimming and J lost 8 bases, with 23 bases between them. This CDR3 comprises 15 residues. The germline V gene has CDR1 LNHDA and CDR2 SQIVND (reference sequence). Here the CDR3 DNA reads TGTGCCAGCGGGGGAACAGCCGGCCGCGGGGATGAGCAGTTCTTC. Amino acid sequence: CASGGTAGRGDEQFF.